This is a list of T cell receptor beta chains from one sample in a study of shared clonotypes between healthy human individuals. Using immunoSEQ multiplex PCR, the repertoire was profiled, and TCRdb retains in-frame clones only, with some absent. Here the sample spans nearly 2 million clones, just under 95% being singletons. The sequencing input was naive CD8+ T cells sorted from blood. Receptors were obtained from a man between 18 and 35 years old in good health. Both conserved end residues are trimmed from each CDR3.

cdr3_length | v_call | cdr3_aa
10 | TRBV19 | ASRPGLYGYT
13 | TRBV6-5 | ASCRGGAPQETQY
14 | TRBV27 | ASSLLNGANSNEQF
11 | TRBV15 | ATSSLVYNEQF
11 | TRBV7-6 | ASSLAVSYEQY
15 | TRBV15 | ATSRDRGTGMNTEAF
15 | TRBV19 | ASSIALGRGLVGELF
10 | TRBV29-1 | SVDWVLTEAF
14 | TRBV7-2 | ASSSDPLGALGEQY
12 | TRBV27 | ASSLKGVGYGYT
12 | TRBV9 | ASSEGTVNYGYT
11 | TRBV4-1 | ASSQESRYEQY
15 | TRBV4-3 | ASSQDADGTGGYEQY
12 | TRBV6-6 | ASSYLQGGNIQY
12 | TRBV7-9 | ASSSPGQTREQY
15 | TRBV5-1 | ASSPGTVLTSNQPQH
13 | TRBV7-6 | ASSYDGEVVETQY
12 | TRBV6-1 | ATKRTGSGNTIY
11 | TRBV2 | ASSDAGDEKLF
13 | TRBV28 | VSSSRGADNSPLH
16 | TRBV4-3 | ASSQLQSRDRGTGELF
13 | TRBV6-1 | ASSSLGQGGTEAF
14 | TRBV5-6 | ASSLVGTSGVETQY
9 | TRBV6-5 | ASTEVGELF
13 | TRBV13 | ASSLGRVSYYEQY
12 | TRBV5-6 | ASSSRRVPYEQY
12 | TRBV7-8 | ASSSRDSRYEQY
13 | TRBV19 | ASSLLSQGAAEQF
11 | TRBV5-4 | ASSAQGDHEQY